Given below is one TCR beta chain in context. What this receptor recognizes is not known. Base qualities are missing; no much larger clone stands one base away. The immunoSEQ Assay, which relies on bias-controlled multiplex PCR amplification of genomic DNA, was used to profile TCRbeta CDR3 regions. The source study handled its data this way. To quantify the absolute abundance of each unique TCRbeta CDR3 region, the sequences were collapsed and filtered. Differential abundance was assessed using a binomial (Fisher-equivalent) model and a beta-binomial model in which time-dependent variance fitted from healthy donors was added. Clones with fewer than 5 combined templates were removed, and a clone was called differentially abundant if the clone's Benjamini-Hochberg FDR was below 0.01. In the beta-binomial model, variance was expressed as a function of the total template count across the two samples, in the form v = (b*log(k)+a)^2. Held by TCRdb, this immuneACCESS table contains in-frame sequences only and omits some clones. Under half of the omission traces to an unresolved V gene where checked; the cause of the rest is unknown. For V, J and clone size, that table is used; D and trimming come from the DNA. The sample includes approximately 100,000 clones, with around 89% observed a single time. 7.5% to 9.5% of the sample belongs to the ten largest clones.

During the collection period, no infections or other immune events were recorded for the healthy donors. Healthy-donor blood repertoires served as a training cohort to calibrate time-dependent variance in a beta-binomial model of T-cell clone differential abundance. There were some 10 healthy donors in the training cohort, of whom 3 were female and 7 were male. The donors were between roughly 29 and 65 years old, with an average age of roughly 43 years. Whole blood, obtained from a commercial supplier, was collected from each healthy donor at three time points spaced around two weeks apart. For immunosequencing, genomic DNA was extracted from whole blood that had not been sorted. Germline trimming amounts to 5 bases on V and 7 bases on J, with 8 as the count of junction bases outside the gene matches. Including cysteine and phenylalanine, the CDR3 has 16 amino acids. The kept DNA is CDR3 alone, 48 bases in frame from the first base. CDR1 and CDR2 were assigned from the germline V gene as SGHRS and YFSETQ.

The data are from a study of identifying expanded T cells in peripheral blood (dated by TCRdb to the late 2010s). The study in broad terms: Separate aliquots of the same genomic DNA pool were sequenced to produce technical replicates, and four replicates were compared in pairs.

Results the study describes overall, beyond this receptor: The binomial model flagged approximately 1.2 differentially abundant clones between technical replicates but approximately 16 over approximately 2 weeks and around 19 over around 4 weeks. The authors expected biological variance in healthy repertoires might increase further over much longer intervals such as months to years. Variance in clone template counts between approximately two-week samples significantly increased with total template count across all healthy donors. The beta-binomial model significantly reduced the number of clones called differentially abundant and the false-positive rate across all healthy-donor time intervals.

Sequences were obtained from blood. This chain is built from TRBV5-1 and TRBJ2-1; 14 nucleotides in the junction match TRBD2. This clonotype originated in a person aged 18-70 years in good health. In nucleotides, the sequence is TGCGCCAGCAGTCCACCGGGACTAGCGGGAGCAAATGAGCAGTTCTTC. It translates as CASSPPGLAGANEQFF. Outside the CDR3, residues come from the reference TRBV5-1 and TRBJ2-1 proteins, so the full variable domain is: KAGVTQTPRYLIKTRGQQVTLSCSPISGHRSVSWYQQTPGQGLQFLFEYFSETQRNKGNFPGRFSGRQFSNSRSEMNVSTLELGDSALYLCASSPPGLAGANEQFFGPGTRLTVL.